This T cell receptor beta chain was obtained from a study of blood T cell repertoires in COVID-19. As for the study in general: Sites in the United States, Italy and Spain provided acute and convalescent COVID-19 samples. Nucleic acid was either cDNA or gDNA, and it came from T cells, B-cell-depleted T cells, or PBMCs.

The CDR3 consists of 16 residues. The germline gives CDR1 MNHEY, CDR2 SVGEGT. The trim removed 4 bases at V and 7 bases at J, leaving 6 bases unmatched. Original data processing: Reference gene primer amplification yielded estimated nucleated cell counts. Profiling relied on immunoSEQ multiplex PCR, and the TCRdb table lists in-frame clones only, not all of them. The DNA gave D and trimming, while V, J and clone size come from that table. The profile covers 300,000 to 350,000 clones, with roughly 87% appearing a single time and about 2.5% taken by the ten largest. This sequence originates from a man aged 18 to 30 with active or convalescent COVID-19. This chain connects TRBV6-2 or TRBV6-3 to TRBJ1-6, with TRBD1 matching 11 bases. Sequencing input: peripheral blood. CDR3 sequence reads: CASSSTGQGANSPLHF. CDR3 bases: TGTGCCAGCAGTTCTACCGGACAGGGGGCAAATTCACCCCTCCACTTT.